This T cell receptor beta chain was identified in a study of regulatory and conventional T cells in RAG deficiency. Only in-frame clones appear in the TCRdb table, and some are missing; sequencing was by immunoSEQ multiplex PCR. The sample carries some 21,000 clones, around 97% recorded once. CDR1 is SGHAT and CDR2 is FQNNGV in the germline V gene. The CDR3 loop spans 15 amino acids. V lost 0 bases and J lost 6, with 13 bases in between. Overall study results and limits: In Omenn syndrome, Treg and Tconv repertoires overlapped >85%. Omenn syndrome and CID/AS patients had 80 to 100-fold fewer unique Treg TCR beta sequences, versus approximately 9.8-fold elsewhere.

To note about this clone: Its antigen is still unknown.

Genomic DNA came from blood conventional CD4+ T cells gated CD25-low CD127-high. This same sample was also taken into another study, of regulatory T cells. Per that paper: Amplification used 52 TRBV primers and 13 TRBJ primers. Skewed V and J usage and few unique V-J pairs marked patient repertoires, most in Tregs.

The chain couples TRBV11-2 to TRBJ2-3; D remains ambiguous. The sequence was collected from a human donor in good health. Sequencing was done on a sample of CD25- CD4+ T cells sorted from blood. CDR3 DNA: TGTGCCAGCAGCTTAGATCTAGAGTTGAAGGATACGCAGTATTTT. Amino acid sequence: CASSLDLELKDTQYF.